Below, 10 T cell receptor beta chains from the same sample are listed, as sequenced in a study of shared clonotypes between healthy human individuals. The data were produced by immunoSEQ multiplex PCR, yet TCRdb's version contains in-frame clones alone and is incomplete. The table records 2 million to 2.5 million clones, approximately 95% of them present only once. Sequenced sample: naive CD4+ T cells from PBMCs. Subset: CD45RA+ positively selected. Source of these receptors: a young man in good health. Some clones in this sample may be carry-over from other donors' samples.

This sequence joins TRBV30 and TRBJ1-2; D gene unclear. The CDR3 has 14 residues. Between the trimmed V and J ends, which lost 6 bases and 5 bases, there was a span of 19 bases. Germline loops: CDR1 GTSNPN, CDR2 SVGIG (reference sequence). The CDR3 loop reads CACSDGTVRYGYTF. CDR3 bases: TGTGCCTGCTCAGATGGAACAGTGCGGTATGGCTACACCTTC.

This clone appeared a single time. This sequence joins TRBV10-3 and TRBJ2-7, with D perhaps assigned TRBD1 or TRBD2 (6 bases each). The V gene's germline CDR1 is ENHRY and CDR2 SYGVKD. CDR3 length: 17 amino acids. Trimming took off 4 bases at V and 0 bases at J, with 19 bases between the two ends. The DNA for the CDR3 is TGTGCCATCAGTGGTATAGGGGGAGGCTTCTACTCCTACGAGCAGTACTTC. Translated, it gives CAISGIGGGFYSYEQYF.

The chain recombines TRBV19 with TRBJ1-2; D ambiguous. The germline V and J ends were trimmed by 6 bases and 4 bases, with 18 bases remaining between them. CDR1 is LNHDA, CDR2 SQIVND, per germline (reference sequence). This CDR3 region has 15 residues. Written as DNA, the CDR3 is TGTGCCAGTAGCCCCTTCGACCAGAGCATCTATGGCTACACCTTC. Its protein is CASSPFDQSIYGYTF. Full variable domain (rest looked up from reference TRBV19 and TRBJ1-2): DGGITQSPKYLFRKEGQNVTLSCEQNLNHDAMYWYRQDPGQGLRLIYYSQIVNDFQKGDIAEGYSVSREKKESFPLTVTSAQKNPTAFYLCASSPFDQSIYGYTFGSGTRLTVV.

The count of this clone is one. The rearrangement joins TRBV7-3 to TRBJ2-1, with D maybe TRBD2 (6 bases). The CDR3 totals 15 residues. Between the trimmed V and J ends, which lost 5 bases and 4 bases, there was a span of 15 bases. Germline-derived CDR1 and CDR2 are SGHTA and FQGTGA. The CDR3 coding sequence is TGTGCCAGCAGCCAAGAACACGGGAGATACAATGAGCAGTTCTTC. It translates to CASSQEHGRYNEQFF.

The V and J genes are TRBV11-3 and TRBJ2-1; unclear D gene. This CDR3 is built from 14 residues. Germline V gene lookup returns CDR1 SGHNT and CDR2 YENEEA. V lost 1 base, J lost 4 bases, and 8 bases lay in between. CDR3 sequence (DNA): TGTGCCAGCAGCTTAGGGCCATCTTACAATGAGCAGTTCTTC. Protein product: CASSLGPSYNEQFF.

The chain couples TRBV6-5 to TRBJ1-1; D unresolved. V dropped 0 bases and J dropped 5 bases, with 13 bases sitting between them. Germline-derived CDR1 and CDR2 are MNHEY and SVGAGI. The CDR3 sequence is 15 residues long. This CDR3 reads CASSYSAPMGTEAFF. CDR3 DNA sequence: TGTGCCAGCAGTTACTCGGCCCCGATGGGGACTGAAGCTTTCTTT.

Points on this clone: Other DNA sequences in this sample translate to the same CDR3. The rearrangement links TRBV28 to TRBJ1-3, with a weak D call TRBD1 (6 bases). This CDR3 comprises 15 residues. From germline, CDR1 is MDHEN and CDR2 SYDVKM. V lost 2 bases to trimming and J lost 0 bases, with 8 bases between them. The CDR3 nucleotides read TGTGCCAGCAGTTTAGGGGGGGCCTCTGGAAACACCATATATTTT. Protein sequence: CASSLGGASGNTIYF.

For this clone: The identical CDR3 is also encoded by other nucleotide sequences in the sample. The genes are TRBV7-9 and TRBJ1-3; no clear D. The V gene lost 0 bases and the J gene lost 0 bases, with 6 bases spanning the gap. The CDR3 is 15 residues long. Per germline, CDR1 SEHNR and CDR2 FQNEAQ (reference sequence). This CDR3 reads CASSLALGSGNTIYF. For the CDR3, the DNA is TGTGCCAGCAGCTTAGCGTTGGGCTCTGGAAACACCATATATTTT.

V gene TRBV19 combines with J gene TRBJ2-7, with D maybe TRBD2 (7 bases). The CDR3 extends over 16 amino acids. Between the trimmed V and J ends, which lost 0 bases and 2 bases, there was a span of 14 bases. Germline CDR1 and CDR2: LNHDA and SQIVND (reference sequence). The CDR3 DNA sequence: TGTGCCAGTAGTATAGATTCGAGGGGGAGGGCCTACGAGCAGTACTTC. Its protein is CASSIDSRGRAYEQYF. The full variable domain, its missing parts supplied by reference TRBV19 and TRBJ2-7, is DGGITQSPKYLFRKEGQNVTLSCEQNLNHDAMYWYRQDPGQGLRLIYYSQIVNDFQKGDIAEGYSVSREKKESFPLTVTSAQKNPTAFYLCASSIDSRGRAYEQYFGPGTRLTVT.

The chain is built from TRBV5-1 and TRBJ1-1; maybe TRBD1 (6 bases). The CDR3 spans 14 residues. The V gene lost 0 bases and the J gene lost 4 bases, with 10 bases spanning the gap. Germline V gene lookup returns CDR1 SGHRS and CDR2 YFSETQ. In DNA form, the CDR3 reads TGCGCCAGCAGCTTGGAGGCAGGGGTCACTGAAGCTTTCTTT. Translated, it gives CASSLEAGVTEAFF.